Given below is one T cell receptor beta chain in context. Its antigen is undetermined. This sample is part of a study of CD4 T cells in relation to SARS-CoV-2 and coronaviruses. Across the whole study: TCR beta CDR3s were sequenced after roughly 10-day antigen culture of PBMCs.

V was shortened by 1 base and J by 0 bases, with 10 bases between the two germline ends. The CDR3 runs to 15 residues. Germline-derived CDR1 and CDR2 are MNHNS and SASEGT. Sequencing was performed with immunoSEQ multiplex PCR; in TCRdb, only in-frame clones are kept and a portion is missing. Of around 30,000 clones listed, more than 60% are singletons. Broader study findings: Memory recall responses, not primary responses primed in culture, are what the assay detects.

The sequence came from an adult with COVID-19. This rearrangement joins TRBV6-1 to TRBJ2-7, with no clear D. What was sequenced was memory CD4+ T cells from PBMCs, cultured in vitro. CDR3 region: CASSEVAESSYEQYF. DNA for the CDR3: TGTGCCAGCAGTGAAGTGGCAGAGAGCTCCTACGAGCAGTACTTC.